This TCR beta chain was observed in a study of neurological immune-mediated disorders. TCRdb re-called the 5' RACE reads with MiXCR, one entry per CDR3 protein. This table holds around 130,000 distinct CDR3 sequences, roughly 3.2% found once. Preparation of the unsorted libraries drew on 2 million PBMCs stored at -80 C. Findings and caveats of the study: Healthy controls had more TCR clonal expansion than multiple sclerosis, which showed the least, whereas HTLV-1-associated myelopathy showed the most. None of the CDR3 amino acid sequences of expanded clones recurred across subjects, suggesting private repertoires in all groups.

This clonotype was recorded many times. The antigen is undetermined. The TCR sequence derives from a woman in her thirties with multiple sclerosis. Sequencing used PBMCs.

The CDR3 sequence: CASSLDGEYYEQYF. In nucleotides, the CDR3 is TGTGCCAGCAGCTTAGATGGGGAGTACTACGAGCAGTACTTC. The chain combines TRBV7-9 with TRBJ2-7, with a weak D call TRBD2 (5 bases). The CDR3 is 14 amino acids. Germline loops: CDR1 SEHNR, CDR2 FQNEAQ (reference sequence). Trimming removed 1 base from V and 3 bases from J, with 10 bases in between.